This passage covers 5 T cell receptor beta chains from one sample sequenced in a study of T cell responses to AZD1222 COVID-19 vaccine. Produced via immunoSEQ multiplex PCR; TCRdb's table is partial and in-frame only. The table includes around 65,000 clones, approximately 80% detected once. The sample here was peripheral blood, taken on day 0 of AZD1222 vaccination. These receptors all come from an adult in good health.

This clone occurred once. The chain links TRBV3-1 (or the pseudogene TRBV3-2) to TRBJ2-7; D remains unclear. The length of the CDR3 is 11 residues. Looked up from germline, CDR1 is LGHDT and CDR2 is YNNKEL (reference sequence). The V and J ends lost 8 bases and 5 bases respectively, with 10 bases between them. The CDR3 region has the DNA TGTGCCAGCGGGGAATTCGACGAGCAGTACTTC. Its protein is CASGEFDEQYF.

The V and J genes are TRBV4-3 and TRBJ1-2; 8 nucleotides line up with TRBD1. V lost 2 bases to trimming and J lost 7 bases; unmatched junction nucleotides: 3. CDR3 length: 13 residues. Germline CDR1 and CDR2: LGHNA and YSLEER. In DNA, the CDR3 is TGCGCCAGCAGCCAAACGACAGGGGCTGGCTACACCTTC. It specifies CASSQTTGAGYTF.

J is TRBJ1-2 and V is TRBV7-2; no reliable D call. Germline CDR1 and CDR2: SGHTA and FQGNSA. The length of the CDR3 is 14 residues. Trimming removed 5 bases at V and 4 bases at J, with 14 bases between. The CDR3 loop is CASSINGVAYGYTF. CDR3 in DNA: TGTGCCAGCAGCATAAACGGGGTTGCCTATGGCTACACCTTC.

The chain employs TRBV2 and TRBJ1-2; D possibly corresponds to TRBD1 (5 bases). This CDR3 is built from 15 residues. The germline V and J ends were trimmed by 7 bases and 5 bases, with 20 bases remaining between them. The germline gives CDR1 SNHLY, CDR2 FYNNEI. The CDR3 DNA follows: TGTGCCAGCAATTTCCAAAGCGGAGGGACTTATGGCTACACCTTC. This codes for CASNFQSGGTYGYTF.

This clone was found a few times. The chain links TRBV19 to TRBJ2-1, with D maybe TRBD2 (6 bases). V dropped 2 bases and J dropped 3 bases, with 8 bases sitting between them. Germline CDR1 is LNHDA and CDR2 is SQIVND (reference sequence). This CDR3 region has 14 residues. The CDR3 DNA sequence: TGTGCCAGTAGTATAATGGGGGGCTACAATGAGCAGTTCTTC. Translating gives CASSIMGGYNEQFF.